The entry that follows covers one T cell receptor beta chain sequence. The data derive from a study of blood T cell repertoires in COVID-19. The method was immunoSEQ multiplex PCR; TCRdb's version includes in-frame clones alone and lacks a portion of them. The sample has about 84,000 clones, about 82% seen once. Input material: peripheral blood. This sequence was found in a woman older than 75 with acute or convalescent COVID-19.

CDR3 coding DNA: TGTGCCACCAGTGAGCCCGCCAGGGGCTACACCTTC. Protein product: CATSEPARGYTF. The chain is built from TRBV24-1 and TRBJ1-2; D remains unclear. V lost 4 bases, J lost 8 bases, and 10 bases lay in between. The CDR3 runs to 12 residues. Germline assignment: CDR1 KGHDR and CDR2 SFDVKD.